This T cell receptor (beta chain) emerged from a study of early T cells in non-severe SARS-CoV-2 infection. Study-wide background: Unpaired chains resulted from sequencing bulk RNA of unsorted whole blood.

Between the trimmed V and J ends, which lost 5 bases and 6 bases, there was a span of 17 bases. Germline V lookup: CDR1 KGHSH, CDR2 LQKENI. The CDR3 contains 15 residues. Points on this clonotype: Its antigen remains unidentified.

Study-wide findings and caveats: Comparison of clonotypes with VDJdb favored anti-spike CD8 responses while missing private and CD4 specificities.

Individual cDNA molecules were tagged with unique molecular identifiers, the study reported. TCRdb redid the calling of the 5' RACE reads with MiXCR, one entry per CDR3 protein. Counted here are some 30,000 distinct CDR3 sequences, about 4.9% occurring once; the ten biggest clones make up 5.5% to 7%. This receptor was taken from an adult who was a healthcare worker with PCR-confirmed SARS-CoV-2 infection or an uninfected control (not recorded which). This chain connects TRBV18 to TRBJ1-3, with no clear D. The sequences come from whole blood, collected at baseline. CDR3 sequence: CASSDSRRGINTIYF. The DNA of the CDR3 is TGTGCCAGCTCAGATTCCCGACGGGGAATAAACACCATATATTTT.